The rows below give T cell receptor beta chains drawn from one sample of a study of T-cell reconstitution after alpha-beta-depleted transplantation in children. TCRdb processed the PCR reads anew with MiXCR; each CDR3 protein has one entry. The profile shows roughly 250,000 distinct CDR3 sequences, just under 8.5% of them singletons. Material: PBMCs, mostly from graft donor cells, obtained 180 days after TCRalphabeta/CD19-depleted stem cell transplant. The receptors were gathered from a male patient younger than 18 who had a stem cell transplant for acute lymphoblastic leukemia, so the T cells may come from the graft donor. CDR3s include the opening cysteine and the closing phenylalanine or tryptophan. D genes are given only for firm matches. Size values are once, few and many counts, or a class for expanded clones, and some rows have none.

V gene: TRBV7-2; D gene: NA; clone size: few; J gene: TRBJ1-2; CDR3 protein: CASSLVAGRPGYTF
V gene: TRBV6-5; D gene: NA; clone size: NA; J gene: TRBJ1-2; CDR3 protein: CASSYSFNYGYTF
V gene: TRBV6-1; D gene: NA; clone size: few; J gene: TRBJ1-1; CDR3 protein: CASTRLRAEGAFF
V gene: TRBV6-6; D gene: TRBD1; clone size: many; J gene: TRBJ1-5; CDR3 protein: CASSPRQGFVGNQPQHF
V gene: TRBV24-1; D gene: NA; clone size: many; J gene: TRBJ2-1; CDR3 protein: CATSDSEYNEQFF
V gene: TRBV4-3; D gene: NA; clone size: many; J gene: TRBJ2-7; CDR3 protein: CASSQEGPGSTYEQYF
V gene: TRBV28; D gene: NA; clone size: few; J gene: TRBJ2-5; CDR3 protein: CAISAYTQETQYF
V gene: TRBV11-2; D gene: NA; clone size: many; J gene: TRBJ1-4; CDR3 protein: CASSLRTWENEKLFF
V gene: TRBV27; D gene: NA; clone size: many; J gene: TRBJ1-5; CDR3 protein: CASSQGLPSEYQPQHF
V gene: TRBV28; D gene: TRBD1; clone size: many; J gene: TRBJ1-1; CDR3 protein: CASSSPGQGARTEAFF
V gene: TRBV7-3; D gene: NA; clone size: many; J gene: TRBJ1-1; CDR3 protein: CASSRRGGTEAFF
V gene: TRBV28; D gene: TRBD1; clone size: many; J gene: TRBJ1-6; CDR3 protein: CASSQGQGWYSPLHF
V gene: TRBV20-1; D gene: TRBD2; clone size: many; J gene: TRBJ2-7; CDR3 protein: CSARDWSGGGLPYEQYF
V gene: TRBV20-1; D gene: TRBD1; clone size: NA; J gene: TRBJ2-2; CDR3 protein: CSATQGASNTGELFF
V gene: TRBV5-1; D gene: NA; clone size: NA; J gene: TRBJ2-7; CDR3 protein: CASSLALGGDEQYF
V gene: TRBV12-5; D gene: NA; clone size: many; J gene: TRBJ2-5; CDR3 protein: CASGLPQETQYF
V gene: TRBV29-1; D gene: NA; clone size: many; J gene: TRBJ1-2; CDR3 protein: CSVPRRDTFNYGYTF
V gene: TRBV5-1; D gene: NA; clone size: many; J gene: TRBJ2-3; CDR3 protein: CASSLAVEDTQYF
V gene: TRBV12-3/TRBV12-4; D gene: TRBD1; clone size: many; J gene: TRBJ2-4; CDR3 protein: CASRRQGLRVQYF
V gene: TRBV7-2; D gene: TRBD2; clone size: many; J gene: TRBJ2-7; CDR3 protein: CASSLAGGHYEQYF
V gene: TRBV4-1; D gene: NA; clone size: many; J gene: TRBJ1-1; CDR3 protein: CASSQDQKLFHTEAFF
V gene: TRBV7-2; D gene: NA; clone size: many; J gene: TRBJ1-2; CDR3 protein: CASSLTGLSGYTF
V gene: TRBV20-1; D gene: TRBD1; clone size: many; J gene: TRBJ2-7; CDR3 protein: CSASRGPYEQYF
V gene: TRBV7-9; D gene: TRBD1; clone size: many; J gene: TRBJ2-1; CDR3 protein: CASISEGATYNEQFF
V gene: TRBV5-1; D gene: NA; clone size: many; J gene: TRBJ2-2; CDR3 protein: CASSSVEAGWFTGELFF
V gene: TRBV28; D gene: NA; clone size: many; J gene: TRBJ2-1; CDR3 protein: CATRRAYNEQFF
V gene: TRBV9; D gene: NA; clone size: many; J gene: TRBJ2-1; CDR3 protein: CASSVVAHSYNEQFF
V gene: TRBV14; D gene: NA; clone size: NA; J gene: TRBJ1-2; CDR3 protein: CASSQENWGIYRGYTF
V gene: TRBV4-3; D gene: NA; clone size: few; J gene: TRBJ2-3; CDR3 protein: CASSQDGPGLIDTQYF
V gene: TRBV23-1; D gene: NA; clone size: few; J gene: TRBJ2-3; CDR3 protein: CASSCGRAGTQYF
V gene: TRBV7-9; D gene: TRBD1; clone size: many; J gene: TRBJ1-1; CDR3 protein: CASSLTGGMNTEAFF
V gene: TRBV5-1; D gene: NA; clone size: many; J gene: TRBJ1-1; CDR3 protein: CASSLDGFTEAFF
V gene: TRBV7-6; D gene: NA; clone size: many; J gene: TRBJ1-1; CDR3 protein: CASSRRKGQDNTEAFF
V gene: TRBV28; D gene: NA; clone size: many; J gene: TRBJ1-1; CDR3 protein: CASGQGTEAFF
V gene: TRBV5-1; D gene: TRBD1; clone size: few; J gene: TRBJ1-4; CDR3 protein: CASSFSGTGVEKLFF
V gene: TRBV6-1; D gene: TRBD1; clone size: many; J gene: TRBJ2-1; CDR3 protein: CASSEVRGQFNEQFF
V gene: TRBV7-6; D gene: TRBD2; clone size: NA; J gene: TRBJ2-1; CDR3 protein: CASSLVQRGGSEQFF
V gene: TRBV25-1; D gene: NA; clone size: many; J gene: TRBJ2-2; CDR3 protein: CASTKDYGTGELFF
V gene: TRBV19; D gene: NA; clone size: many; J gene: TRBJ2-7; CDR3 protein: CASTSRGDSYEQYF
V gene: TRBV12-3/TRBV12-4; D gene: NA; clone size: NA; J gene: TRBJ1-1; CDR3 protein: CASSSVSDGNTEAFF
V gene: TRBV28; D gene: NA; clone size: many; J gene: TRBJ1-1; CDR3 protein: CASSLKEVPWAPMNTEAFF
V gene: TRBV24-1; D gene: TRBD1; clone size: many; J gene: TRBJ2-5; CDR3 protein: CATSDRTGGQETQYF
V gene: TRBV7-2; D gene: NA; clone size: many; J gene: TRBJ2-3; CDR3 protein: CASSHQALLRGQYF
V gene: TRBV5-5; D gene: NA; clone size: NA; J gene: TRBJ2-5; CDR3 protein: CASSLLTEAYQETQYF
V gene: TRBV18; D gene: TRBD1; clone size: many; J gene: TRBJ2-7; CDR3 protein: CASSSGQGTYEQYF
V gene: TRBV14; D gene: NA; clone size: many; J gene: TRBJ1-1; CDR3 protein: CASSKRGRITEAFF
V gene: TRBV29-1; D gene: NA; clone size: many; J gene: TRBJ1-1; CDR3 protein: CSSGLTNTEAFF
V gene: TRBV20-1; D gene: NA; clone size: many; J gene: TRBJ2-6; CDR3 protein: CSALAVGYTRANVLTF
V gene: TRBV9; D gene: NA; clone size: NA; J gene: TRBJ2-2; CDR3 protein: CAGSVASRTGELFF
V gene: TRBV12-3/TRBV12-4; D gene: NA; clone size: many; J gene: TRBJ2-3; CDR3 protein: CASSLTRATDTQYF
V gene: TRBV10-3; D gene: NA; clone size: many; J gene: TRBJ2-7; CDR3 protein: CAISESQGFSYEQYF
V gene: TRBV7-9; D gene: NA; clone size: many; J gene: TRBJ1-5; CDR3 protein: CASSSGVFNSNQPQHF
V gene: TRBV5-1; D gene: NA; clone size: many; J gene: TRBJ2-1; CDR3 protein: CASSLGREDPYNEQFF
V gene: TRBV11-3; D gene: TRBD1; clone size: many; J gene: TRBJ2-5; CDR3 protein: CASSLGTGWQETQYF
V gene: TRBV20-1; D gene: NA; clone size: many; J gene: TRBJ2-7; CDR3 protein: CSASRLPSGPDYEQYF